This paragraph reports one T cell receptor (beta chain). What it binds is not known. An end of the junction differs from the germline gene, which may be a read error. The study co-extracted DNA and RNA from 20-30 mg of unsorted bulk tissue. None of the patients had received treatment, and all had chronic HBV infection. The record originates from a study of tumor-infiltrating lymphocytes in primary liver carcinoma. Priming with a constant-region primer yielded TCR beta cDNA from about 510 ng total RNA. TCR beta libraries came from three nested multiplex PCR rounds using slightly modified ARM-PCR. For approximately 9 cycles apiece, the opening two PCR rounds ran with TRBV1-TRBV30 forward primers and a C-beta reverse primer. TCRdb passed the multiplex PCR reads through MiXCR, listing each CDR3 protein once. The sample shows roughly 48,000 distinct CDR3 sequences, 70% to 75% of them seen only once. The CDR3 spans 15 residues. Germline V CDR1 and CDR2: SGHRS, YFSETQ.

Broader study findings: Blood's top-250-clone fraction was significantly lower than that of tumors (p = 0.039). Presence in all five tumor regions was observed for only about 7.5-25% of top clones.

The sample was liver tumor tissue from sampling region 3. The subset: tumor region T3, left-lateral pole. The TCR sequence derives from a man aged 40-55 years with primary liver carcinoma and hepatitis B virus infection. The rearrangement joins TRBV5-1 to TRBJ2-7; the D gene could be TRBD1 or TRBD2 (5 bases each). DNA for the CDR3: TGCACCAGCAGCTCCTCCGGGGCCTTCCTTCCCGAGCAGTATTTC. This encodes CTSSSSGAFLPEQYF.